The 14 T cell receptor beta chains in this list originate from one sample, sequenced in a study of identifying expanded T cells in peripheral blood. Here immunoSEQ multiplex PCR was the method, and the copy in TCRdb shows in-frame clones only, minus some. The sample lists about 80,000 clones, 70% to 90% occurring once. The source material was blood. These receptors were taken from a person aged 18 to 75 in good health.

The sample holds one count of this clone. The chain recombines TRBV29-1 with TRBJ1-2; TRBD1 is a possible D gene (5 bases). The CDR3 runs to 13 residues. With 7 bases removed from V and 0 bases from J, the gap between germline ends came to 12 bases. Per the germline V gene, CDR1 is SQVTM and CDR2 is ANQGSEA. This CDR3 reads CSAGHPTNYGYTF. CDR3 coding DNA: TGCAGCGCTGGACACCCTACTAACTATGGCTACACCTTC. Based on the CDR3 plus reference TRBV29-1 and TRBJ1-2, the full variable domain is SAVISQKPSRDICQRGTSLTIQCQVDSQVTMMFWYRQQPGQSLTLIATANQGSEATYESGFVIDKFPISRPNLTFSTLTVSNMSPEDSSIYLCSAGHPTNYGYTFGSGTRLTVV.

There are a few counts of this clone. This chain uses TRBV18 with TRBJ2-7; 8 bases line up with TRBD1. V lost 1 base and J lost 2; bases outside the gene matches: 10. This CDR3 spans 17 amino acids. The germline V gene has CDR1 KGHSH and CDR2 LQKENI. CDR3 amino acids: CASSPLHMDREAYEQYF. DNA of the CDR3: TGTGCCAGCTCACCACTCCATATGGACAGGGAAGCCTACGAGCAGTACTTC.

The gene calls are TRBV19 and TRBJ2-5; 9 positions match TRBD1. Germline loops: CDR1 LNHDA, CDR2 SQIVND (reference sequence). CDR3 length equals 14 residues. Trimming cost V 6 bases and J 5 bases; bases outside gene matches: 7. The CDR3 nucleotides are TGTGCCAGTAGCCGCGGACAGGGGTGGGAGACCCAGTACTTC. Its translation is CASSRGQGWETQYF.

The chain recombines TRBV6-5 with TRBJ1-6, with 12 bases that match TRBD1. Germline values: CDR1 MNHEY, CDR2 SVGAGI. After removal of 5 bases from V and 6 bases from J, the junction contained 2 bases not matched to a gene. This CDR3 has 15 residues. CDR3 sequence: CASSGDRGPNSPLHF. In DNA, the CDR3 is TGTGCCAGCAGTGGGGACAGGGGGCCTAATTCACCCCTCCACTTT.

This chain joins TRBV13 and TRBJ2-7; D is uncertain. The CDR3 consists of 12 residues. Looked up from germline, CDR1 is PRHDT and CDR2 is FYEKMQ (reference sequence). The ends were cut back, 3 bases at V and 2 bases at J, with 5 bases in the middle. The CDR3 sequence is CASSFRPYEQYF. The CDR3 DNA is TGTGCCAGCAGCTTTCGCCCCTACGAGCAGTACTTC.

The chain recombines TRBV5-6 with TRBJ1-1; perhaps TRBD1 as D (6 bases). V was trimmed by 4 bases and J by 8 bases, leaving 24 bases between them. The CDR3 consists of 16 residues. CDR1 and CDR2 from the germline V gene are SGHDT and YYEEEE. CDR3 sequence reads: CASSPRALNRASEAFF. CDR3 sequence (DNA): TGTGCCAGCAGCCCGCGTGCCCTAAACAGGGCCTCGGAAGCTTTCTTT.

In DNA form, the CDR3 reads TGTGCCAGCAGGAACAGGGCCCTCTACAATGAGCAGTTCTTC. Amino acids: CASRNRALYNEQFF. The chain couples TRBV2 to TRBJ2-1, with a possible D match to TRBD1 (6 bases). This CDR3 is built from 14 residues. Trimming took off 6 bases at V and 3 bases at J, with 12 bases between the two ends. Germline V gene lookup returns CDR1 SNHLY and CDR2 FYNNEI.

Regarding this clone: Distinct nucleotide sequences in the sample also encode this CDR3. The rearrangement uses TRBV5-1 and TRBJ2-5; D unresolved. CDR1 and CDR2 (germline): SGHRS, YFSETQ. The CDR3 spans 11 residues. The V and J ends lost 4 bases and 5 bases respectively, with 6 bases between them. CDR3 coding DNA: TGCGCCAGCAGCCTTAAGGAGACCCAGTACTTC. It codes for CASSLKETQYF.

This clone was found a few times. At one boundary the junction diverges from the germline segment, which might be a read error. This chain connects TRBV13 to TRBJ1-2; D is unresolved. This CDR3 is built from 11 residues. Germline assignment: CDR1 PRHDT and CDR2 FYEKMQ (reference sequence). The CDR3 is CASRLGLGYTF. CDR3 DNA sequence: TGTGCCAGCAGGTTAGGGTTGGGCTACACCTTC.

The CDR3 DNA sequence: TGCGCCAGCAGCCAAGACGGGAGGACAGGTAGACCAAATAGGAACTATGGCTACACCTTC. This encodes CASSQDGRTGRPNRNYGYTF. J is TRBJ1-2 and V is TRBV4-3, with TRBD1 matching 7 bases. The CDR3 is 20 amino acids. Germline lookup yields CDR1 LGHNA and CDR2 YSLEER. V lost 0 bases to trimming and J lost 2 bases; unmatched junction nucleotides: 18.

This chain joins TRBV19 and TRBJ1-3; a weak D match, TRBD1 (5 bases). This CDR3 is built from 17 residues. V lost 5 bases and J lost 4, with 21 bases in between. Germline loops: CDR1 LNHDA, CDR2 SQIVND (reference sequence). This CDR3 is CASSASRLGEKGNTIYF. In DNA, the CDR3 is TGTGCCAGTAGTGCGTCAAGGTTGGGGGAAAAAGGAAACACCATATATTTT.

A remark on this clone: Other DNA sequences of this sample code for an identical CDR3. The chain combines TRBV19 with TRBJ2-2; no firm D call. There are 12 residues in the CDR3. With 3 bases removed from V and 5 bases from J, the gap between germline ends came to 4 bases. The germline CDR1 and CDR2 sequences are LNHDA and SQIVND (reference sequence). The CDR3 DNA follows: TGTGCCAGTAGTATTCGTACCGGGGAGCTGTTTTTT. The encoded protein is CASSIRTGELFF.

CDR3 protein: CASSPLRGGYTEAFF. The DNA of the CDR3 is TGTGCCAGCTCACCATTGAGGGGTGGGTACACTGAAGCTTTCTTT. V is TRBV18 and J is TRBJ1-1; D perhaps matches TRBD1 (5 bases). This CDR3 has 15 amino acids. V lost 2 bases and J 3 bases, leaving 13 bases between the germline ends. The germline V gene has CDR1 KGHSH and CDR2 LQKENI. Filled out from reference TRBV18 and TRBJ1-1, the complete variable domain reads NAGVMQNPRHLVRRRGQEARLRCSPMKGHSHVYWYRQLPEEGLKFMVYLQKENIIDESGMPKERFSAEFPKEGPSILRIQQVVRGDSAAYFCASSPLRGGYTEAFFGQGTRLTVV.

The chain has TRBV5-1 and TRBJ1-4; 11 bases are a match to TRBD1. Germline V gene sequence: CDR1 SGHRS, CDR2 YFSETQ. V lost 4 bases and J lost 8; bases outside the gene matches: 4. CDR3 length equals 14 residues. The CDR3 region has the DNA TGCGCCAGCAGCGCCGGGACAGGGGGGGAAAAACTGTTTTTT. Protein sequence: CASSAGTGGEKLFF.